This TCR beta chain was identified in a study of shared clonotypes between healthy human individuals. It was into CD45RA+ naive and CD45RA-negative memory subsets that the CD4+ cells were split. This CDR3 has 20 amino acids. The germline gives CDR1 MNHEY, CDR2 SMNVEV (reference sequence). After removal of 9 bases from V and 2 bases from J, the junction contained 22 bases not matched to a gene. Generated by immunoSEQ multiplex PCR, the TCRdb table keeps only in-frame clones and is missing some. The repertoire holds fewer than 2.5 million clones, with over 85% as singletons. This clonotype originated in a man younger than 35 in good health. Some clones in this sample may be carry-over from other donors' samples. The V call is TRBV27, the J call TRBJ2-3; TRBD2 agrees at 11 bases. Sequences were obtained from naive CD4+ T cells from PBMCs. Subset reported: CD45RA+ positively selected. The DNA for the CDR3 is TGTGCCAGTCTTCGCCTGGGACTAGCGGCACCCCGGGGCCTCACAGATACGCAGTATTTT. Translation: CASLRLGLAAPRGLTDTQYF.